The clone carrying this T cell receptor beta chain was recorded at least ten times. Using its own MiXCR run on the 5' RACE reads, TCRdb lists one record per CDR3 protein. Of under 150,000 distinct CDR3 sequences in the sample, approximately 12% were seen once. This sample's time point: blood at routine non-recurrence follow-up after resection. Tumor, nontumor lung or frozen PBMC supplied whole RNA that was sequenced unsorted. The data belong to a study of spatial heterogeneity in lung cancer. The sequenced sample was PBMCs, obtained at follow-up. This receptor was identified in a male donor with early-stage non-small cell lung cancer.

This CDR3 reads CSAVGGGVQETQYF. The CDR3 bases are TGCAGTGCGGTCGGGGGGGGCGTCCAAGAGACCCAGTACTTC. This chain connects TRBV29-1 to TRBJ2-5; TRBD2 matches at 8 bases. Per germline, CDR1 SQVTM and CDR2 ANQGSEA. The CDR3 runs 14 residues. Looking up the rest from reference TRBV29-1 and TRBJ2-5 gives the full variable domain: SAVISQKPSRDICQRGTSLTIQCQVDSQVTMMFWYRQQPGQSLTLIATANQGSEATYESGFVIDKFPISRPNLTFSTLTVSNMSPEDSSIYLCSAVGGGVQETQYFGPGTRLLVL.